This entry describes one T cell receptor (beta chain). Germline V gene lookup returns CDR1 LNHDA and CDR2 SQIVND (reference sequence). The CDR3 extends over 17 amino acids. The junction had 8 bases not matched to a gene; V was cut back by 0 bases and J by 4 bases. This record comes from a study of blood T cell repertoires in COVID-19. Study-wide background: The United States, Italy and Spain supplied acute and convalescent COVID-19 samples.

Authors' processing steps: Quantification of nucleated cells was approximated via reference gene primer amplification. TCRdb's table, derived via immunoSEQ multiplex PCR, lists solely in-frame clones and lacks some. Clone size and V and J calls were adopted from that table, with D and trimming inferred from the DNA. The sample has about 390,000 clones, just under 90% seen once. This clonotype was obtained from a woman aged 50 to 60 who had recovered from COVID-19. Sequenced material: PBMCs or T cells enriched from blood (not recorded which). The rearrangement joins TRBV19 to TRBJ2-3, with TRBD1 identical over 9 bases. This CDR3 is CASSIDEGQGHSDTQYF. The CDR3 DNA sequence: TGTGCCAGTAGTATAGATGAGGGACAGGGCCACTCAGATACGCAGTATTTT.